Following are 32 T cell receptor beta chains from one sample sequenced in a study of T cell repertoires in cytomegalovirus infection (dated by TCRdb to about 2019). No antigens are known for them. Read against the paper, the sample's treatment or condition label means: in vitro stimulation with specific CMV peptide epitopes to enrich CMV-specific T cells. Instrument used: Illumina HiSeq 1500. TCRdb cleaned the public reads at Q25 with fastp, built clones with MiXCR and kept in-frame beta chains. Every CDR3 protein is listed once, alongside the most common genes and DNA of its rows. Counted in this sample were about 890,000 distinct CDR3 sequences; 31% of them appeared once. The ten largest make up over 10% of the sample. Source: cultured CD8+ T cells from PBMCs, taken from culture after CMV antigen stimulation. The receptors derive from a human donor in good health (CMV status not recorded). Some clones in this sample may be carry-over from other donors' samples.

The CDR3 DNA follows: TGTGCCAGCAGTTACTCACAGGTCGGGGAGCAGTACGTC. Translation gives CASSYSQVGEQYV. This chain connects TRBV6-2 or TRBV6-3 to TRBJ2-7; weak D call: TRBD1 (5 bases). This CDR3 region has 13 residues. V was trimmed by 0 bases and J by 7 bases, leaving 10 bases between them. Germline V gives CDR1 MNHEY, CDR2 SVGEGT.

This clonotype was detected only a few times. The chain joins TRBV27 to TRBJ2-7; no firm D call. V was shortened by 3 bases and J by 2 bases, with 8 bases between the two germline ends. The length of the CDR3 is 13 residues. Germline V gene sequence: CDR1 MNHEY, CDR2 SMNVEV (reference sequence). The CDR3 DNA sequence: TGTGCCAGCAGTTTCGGAAGACCCTACGAGCAGTACTTC. Translated: CASSFGRPYEQYF.

In regard to this clonotype: This may be a read error, as it is one base from a much larger clone. The V gene is TRBV7-2, the J gene TRBJ2-7; D is perhaps TRBD1 (6 bases). Germline V gene sequence: CDR1 SGHTA, CDR2 FQGNSA. This CDR3 region has 16 residues. The CDR3 bases are TGTGCCAACAGCCAACCCGGACAGACTTTTCACGACGAGCAGTACTTC. It codes for CANSQPGQTFHDEQYF.

This clonotype was seen only a few times. The chain uses TRBV7-6 and TRBJ2-2; 8 bases line up with TRBD2. The CDR3 is made up of 17 amino acids. Germline V gene sequence: CDR1 SGHVS, CDR2 FNYEAQ. V dropped 2 bases and J dropped 5; count of bases not matched to a gene: 10. The CDR3 loop is CASSLPHSGGGTGELFF. The CDR3 DNA sequence: TGTGCCAGCAGCTTACCCCACAGCGGGGGTGGAACCGGGGAGCTGTTTTTT.

J is TRBJ1-1 and V is TRBV5-1; D not certain. V dropped 4 bases and J dropped 3 bases, with 10 bases sitting between them. The CDR3 has 13 amino acids. Germline assignment: CDR1 SGHRS and CDR2 YFSETQ. The CDR3 nucleotides read TGCGCCAGCAGCCCCGGGGTAGACACTGAAGCTTTCTTT. This codes for CASSPGVDTEAFF.

There are a few counts of this clonotype. V usage is TRBV4-1 and J usage is TRBJ1-6, with TRBD1 as a possible D gene (6 bases). In germline, CDR1 is MGHRA, CDR2 YSYEKL. V was shortened by 2 bases and J by 8 bases, with 10 bases between the two germline ends. This CDR3 comprises 14 residues. The CDR3: CASSQRQEDSPLHF. The CDR3 nucleotides read TGCGCCAGCAGCCAAAGACAGGAGGATTCACCCCTCCACTTT.

The chain carries TRBV6-6 and TRBJ1-5; 7 positions match TRBD1. After removal of 5 bases from V and 4 bases from J, the junction contained 11 bases not matched to a gene. The CDR3 totals 16 residues. Germline CDR1 is MNHNY and CDR2 is SVGAGI (reference sequence). This CDR3 is CASSPPDRVSNQPQHF. The CDR3, as DNA: TGTGCCAGCAGTCCTCCTGACAGGGTCTCAAATCAGCCCCAGCATTTT.

The chain joins TRBV12-3 or TRBV12-4 to TRBJ2-1; 7 bases map to TRBD1. This CDR3 is built from 17 residues. Unmatched junction bases numbered 8, after V lost 3 bases and J lost 0 bases. The CDR3 nucleotides are TGTGCCAGCAGTTTGAGGTACCGACAGGGCTCCTACAATGAGCAGTTCTTC. Residues: CASSLRYRQGSYNEQFF.

The genes are TRBV19 and TRBJ2-7; D could derive from TRBD1 or TRBD2 (5 bases each). With 2 bases removed from V and 1 base from J, the gap between germline ends came to 12 bases. The CDR3 contains 15 residues. Looked up from germline, CDR1 is LNHDA and CDR2 is SQIVND (reference sequence). The CDR3 region is CASSIIRDVSYEQYF. The CDR3 nucleotides read TGTGCCAGTAGTATAATTCGGGACGTATCCTACGAGCAGTACTTC.

The chain has TRBV19 and TRBJ2-1; 7 nucleotides align to TRBD2. From germline, CDR1 is LNHDA and CDR2 SQIVND (reference sequence). V was pared by 3 bases and J by 4 bases, with 6 bases of the junction left unmatched. CDR3 length: 15 residues. The DNA for the CDR3 is TGTGCCAGTAGTATTGGAGCGGGGCCGTACAATGAGCAGTTCTTC. This encodes CASSIGAGPYNEQFF.

This clonotype was seen a single time. The chain couples TRBV11-2 to TRBJ1-2, with TRBD1 matching over 10 bases. J was trimmed by 0 bases and V by 5 bases; bases with no gene match: 9. CDR3 length: 17 amino acids. Germline CDR1 reads SGHAT; CDR2 reads FQNNGV. The CDR3: CASSRTGGYLTNYGYTF. The CDR3 DNA reads as TGTGCCAGCAGCCGGACAGGGGGATACCTCACTAACTATGGCTACACCTTC.

The CDR3 region has the DNA TGTGCCAGTAGTATAGAGGGCCCGAACACTGAAGCTTTCTTT. It specifies CASSIEGPNTEAFF. The chain joins TRBV19 to TRBJ1-1; D not resolved. This CDR3 is 14 amino acids long. Germline V lookup: CDR1 LNHDA, CDR2 SQIVND (reference sequence). The V end lost 0 bases, the J end lost 1 base, and 6 bases lay between the germline ends.

The gene calls are TRBV7-2 and TRBJ2-7; TRBD2 matches at 9 bases. This CDR3 has 15 residues. The V and J ends lost 6 bases and 1 base, in that order; junction bases with no gene match: 7. Looked up from germline, CDR1 is SGHTA and CDR2 is FQGNSA. The CDR3: CASRMRGGLSYEQYF. Written as DNA, the CDR3 is TGTGCCAGCAGAATGCGGGGGGGCCTTTCCTACGAGCAGTACTTC.

The chain uses TRBV12-3 or TRBV12-4 and TRBJ1-1, with D hard to call. V dropped 2 bases and J dropped 2 bases, with 15 bases sitting between them. The CDR3 sequence is 16 residues long. In DNA, the CDR3 is TGTGCCAGCAGTTTAAGTTTACAGACATCTAACACTGAAGCTTTCTTT. Protein: CASSLSLQTSNTEAFF.

This clonotype was detected ten times or more. The genes are TRBV7-2 and TRBJ2-3; D not resolved. The germline V and J ends were trimmed by 5 bases and 2 bases, with 8 bases remaining between them. The germline V gene encodes CDR1 SGHTA and CDR2 FQGNSA. The CDR3 runs to 13 residues. Here the CDR3 reads CASSPRVTDTQYF. Here the CDR3 DNA reads TGTGCCAGCAGCCCTCGGGTCACAGATACGCAGTATTTT.

This clonotype was recorded once. One end of the junction fails to match germline, which may point to a read error. The chain has TRBV6-6 and TRBJ2-3, with 11 bases aligning to TRBD2. The CDR3 has 16 residues. Germline assignment: CDR1 MNHNY and CDR2 SVGAGI (reference sequence). The DNA for the CDR3 is TGTGCCAACAGTTCCCTAGCGGGGGGCCACACAGATACGCAGTATTTT. It encodes CANSSLAGGHTDTQYF.

This clonotype came up many times. The J gene is TRBJ2-5, the V gene TRBV7-2, with TRBD1 matching over 8 bases. Germline V gene data show CDR1 as SGHTA and CDR2 as FQGNSA. The CDR3 covers 15 residues. V lost 3 bases, J lost 5 bases, and 8 bases stayed unmatched. CDR3 sequence: CASSLAGTGGETQYF. The DNA of the CDR3 is TGTGCCAGCAGCTTGGCCGGGACAGGAGGGGAGACCCAGTACTTC.

Only a few counts were recorded for this clonotype. The rearrangement joins TRBV7-6 to TRBJ2-1; D possibly corresponds to TRBD2 (6 bases). V was clipped by 5 bases and J by 4 bases, with 12 bases between them. CDR1 SGHVS and CDR2 FNYEAQ come from the germline V gene. The CDR3 is 14 residues long. The CDR3 sequence: CASSPSGVYNEQFF. The CDR3 DNA is TGTGCCAGCAGCCCTTCGGGGGTTTACAATGAGCAGTTCTTC.

This clonotype was found a few times. The V call is TRBV9, the J call TRBJ2-3, with 7 bases matching TRBD2. The CDR3 has 16 residues. Germline V CDR1 and CDR2: SGDLS, YYNGEE. After removal of 2 bases from V and 2 bases from J, the junction contained 8 bases not matched to a gene. Written as DNA, the CDR3 is TGTGCCAGCAGCGTCCCTGGGGGGGACTACACAGATACGCAGTATTTT. Amino acid sequence: CASSVPGGDYTDTQYF.

This clonotype was seen many times. The CDR3 here is CASSLIAGGPNEQFF. The DNA for the CDR3 is TGTGCCAGCAGCTTAATAGCGGGGGGGCCCAATGAGCAGTTCTTC. This sequence joins TRBV7-6 and TRBJ2-1; 11 bases map to TRBD2. V gave up 2 bases and J gave up 6 bases; unmatched junction bases: 3. The CDR3 is 15 residues long. CDR1 and CDR2 from the germline V gene are SGHVS and FNYEAQ.

This clonotype has just a few counts. The chain joins TRBV15 to TRBJ2-5, with TRBD1 matching 8 bases. Losses at the gene ends were 1 base for V and 2 bases for J; bases not matched to a gene: 6. Germline CDR1 reads LNHNV; CDR2 reads YYDKDF (reference sequence). This CDR3 is 16 amino acids long. CDR3: CATSRAPGGQQETQYF. The CDR3 DNA follows: TGTGCCACCAGCAGAGCCCCAGGGGGCCAACAAGAGACCCAGTACTTC.

The gene calls are TRBV15 and TRBJ2-3; D might be TRBD1 (6 bases). This CDR3 has 16 amino acids. The V and J ends lost 3 bases and 1 base respectively, with 14 bases between them. Germline loops: CDR1 LNHNV, CDR2 YYDKDF (reference sequence). This CDR3 reads CATSSGQLFGTDTQYF. CDR3 in DNA: TGTGCCACCAGCAGTGGACAGCTCTTCGGCACAGATACGCAGTATTTT.

The chain is built from TRBV7-3 and TRBJ2-1, with D unclear. Germline values: CDR1 SGHTA, CDR2 FQGTGA. The CDR3 contains 16 residues. With 5 bases removed from V and 0 bases from J, the gap between germline ends came to 14 bases. The CDR3 DNA follows: TGTGCCAGCAGCCCGAGAGTGGGCCTCTCCTACAATGAGCAGTTCTTC. It yields the protein CASSPRVGLSYNEQFF.

This clonotype was picked up many times. The chain joins TRBV12-3 or TRBV12-4 to TRBJ2-3, with a possible D match to TRBD1 (6 bases). V shed 8 bases and J shed 5 bases, with 17 bases lying between them. This CDR3 is built from 14 residues. The CDR3 DNA reads TGTGCCAGCTATTTCCCAGGGGACGAAGATACGCAGTATTTT. Its translation: CASYFPGDEDTQYF.

This clonotype was detected a few times. The chain has TRBV19 and TRBJ2-3; D possibly matches TRBD1 or TRBD2 (5 bases each). The germline V and J ends were trimmed by 2 bases and 4 bases, with 13 bases remaining between them. The CDR3 loop spans 15 amino acids. Germline values: CDR1 LNHDA, CDR2 SQIVND (reference sequence). The CDR3 loop is CASSISRGVADTQYF. CDR3 DNA sequence: TGTGCCAGTAGTATAAGTCGAGGGGTCGCAGATACGCAGTATTTT.

This clonotype was counted between two and nine times. J is TRBJ1-2 and V is TRBV28, with 7 bases identical to TRBD1. This CDR3 is built from 14 residues. V was pared by 3 bases and J by 6 bases, with 7 bases of the junction left unmatched. Germline assignment: CDR1 MDHEN and CDR2 SYDVKM. The DNA for the CDR3 is TGTGCCAGCAGTTTTATTCAGGGGGTCGATGGCTACACCTTC. Its translation: CASSFIQGVDGYTF.

J is TRBJ2-2 and V is TRBV12-3 or TRBV12-4, with unresolved D. CDR3 length: 14 residues. Between the trimmed V and J ends, which lost 5 bases and 7 bases, there was a span of 14 bases. The CDR3 loop is CASSLSPLVGELFF. The CDR3 nucleotides read TGTGCCAGCAGTCTCTCACCCCTCGTCGGGGAGCTGTTTTTT.

This clonotype was observed many times. The V gene is TRBV7-2, the J gene TRBJ2-3, with 10 bases that match TRBD1. The CDR3 extends over 16 amino acids. V dropped 5 bases and J dropped 3; count of bases not matched to a gene: 8. Germline CDR1 is SGHTA and CDR2 is FQGNSA. The CDR3 region is CASSPLGTGVTDTQYF. CDR3 sequence (DNA): TGTGCCAGCAGCCCCCTGGGGACAGGGGTGACAGATACGCAGTATTTT.

The CDR3 bases are TGTGCCAGCCTCTCCATCTGGGCCAACCCGGACACTGAAGCTTTCTTT. Translation: CASLSIWANPDTEAFF. The chain employs TRBV27 and TRBJ1-1; D ambiguous. Germline CDR1 is MNHEY and CDR2 is SMNVEV (reference sequence). This CDR3 region has 16 residues. Trimming shortened V by 8 bases and J by 3 bases, and 22 bases separated the two germline ends.

The rearrangement uses TRBV5-1 and TRBJ2-5; no firm D call. V lost 6 bases and J lost 0, with 6 bases in between. This CDR3 has 12 amino acids. The germline V gene encodes CDR1 SGHRS and CDR2 YFSETQ. CDR3 loop: CASKENQETQYF. CDR3 sequence (DNA): TGCGCCAGCAAGGAGAACCAAGAGACCCAGTACTTC.

This clonotype came up many times. The chain employs TRBV6-1 and TRBJ1-2; D possibly corresponds to TRBD1 (5 bases). The germline V gene has CDR1 MNHNS and CDR2 SASEGT. CDR3 length: 13 residues. The germline V and J ends were trimmed by 5 bases and 9 bases, with 16 bases remaining between them. DNA of the CDR3: TGTGCCAGCAGTTTCAGGGCAGGGAATAGCTACACCTTC. Protein sequence: CASSFRAGNSYTF.

The chain couples TRBV6-4 to TRBJ2-2, with TRBD1 matching over 11 bases. Germline CDR1 MRHNA, CDR2 SNTAGT. V gave up 2 bases and J gave up 5 bases; unmatched junction bases: 4. This CDR3 is built from 16 residues. CDR3 sequence: CASSDTGTGGTGELFF. The CDR3 DNA reads as TGTGCCAGCAGTGACACCGGGACAGGGGGAACCGGGGAGCTGTTTTTT.